The clone carrying this T cell receptor beta chain was counted many times. Preparation methods for the bulk TCR libraries were those previously described, with listed TCR primers. TCRdb re-derived calls from the PCR reads in MiXCR, one entry per CDR3 protein. Of about 67,000 distinct CDR3 sequences in the sample, over 15% were seen once. Germline V gene data show CDR1 as MNHEY and CDR2 as SMNVEV (reference sequence). V was pared by 5 bases and J by 5 bases, with 19 bases between. CDR3 length: 15 amino acids. This sample was included in a study of molecular identifiers for immune sequencing clone quantification.

This TCR was sampled from a human donor in good health. Some libraries in this study had Jurkat cell RNA spiked in. The gene calls are TRBV27 and TRBJ2-7; TRBD2 is a possible D gene (6 bases). Sequences were obtained from naive CD8+ T cells from blood, with Jurkat cell RNA spiked in. As for subset: FACS-sorted CD8+CD4-CCR7+CD45RA+ naive T cells. The CDR3 loop reads CASSPLTSSLNEQYF. The CDR3 DNA sequence: TGTGCCAGCAGTCCCCTGACTAGTTCGTTAAACGAGCAGTACTTC.